This T cell receptor (beta chain) was sequenced for a study of prognosis after radiotherapy for stage I lung cancer. Study-wide context: All non-small cell lung cancer patients were considered medically inoperable. Notes on the study in general: Differing TRBV and TRBJ gene usage was reportedly seen between patients with and without metastases.

This clonotype was counted ten times or more. Its antigen remains unknown. V dropped 10 bases and J dropped 5; count of bases not matched to a gene: 20. This CDR3 has 17 residues. Germline V gene lookup returns CDR1 SGHRS and CDR2 YFSETQ. Two sampling time points were used, and about 5.6 milliliters of peripheral blood were drawn at each. Researchers used two-round multiplex PCR to amplify TCR beta CDR3 starting from genomic DNA. With primers specific to each TRBV and TRBJ gene, the first-round PCR was performed. A single record per CDR3 protein comes from TCRdb applying MiXCR to the multiplex PCR reads. Of more than 12,000 distinct CDR3 sequences in the sample, 25% to 40% were seen once.

The sequence was obtained from a donor at least 50 years old with non-small cell lung cancer. This chain links TRBV5-1 with TRBJ2-7; 11 bases are shared with TRBD2. The sample was PBMCs, taken before or after stereotactic body radiation therapy (not recorded which). The DNA of the CDR3 is TGCGCCGCGCCTAGAGAACTAGCGGGAGTGGTTGGCCACGAGCAGTACTTC. Protein sequence: CAAPRELAGVVGHEQYF. The variable domain in full, completed from reference TRBV5-1 and TRBJ2-7, reads KAGVTQTPRYLIKTRGQQVTLSCSPISGHRSVSWYQQTPGQGLQFLFEYFSETQRNKGNFPGRFSGRQFSNSRSEMNVSTLELGDSALYLCAAPRELAGVVGHEQYFGPGTRLTVT.